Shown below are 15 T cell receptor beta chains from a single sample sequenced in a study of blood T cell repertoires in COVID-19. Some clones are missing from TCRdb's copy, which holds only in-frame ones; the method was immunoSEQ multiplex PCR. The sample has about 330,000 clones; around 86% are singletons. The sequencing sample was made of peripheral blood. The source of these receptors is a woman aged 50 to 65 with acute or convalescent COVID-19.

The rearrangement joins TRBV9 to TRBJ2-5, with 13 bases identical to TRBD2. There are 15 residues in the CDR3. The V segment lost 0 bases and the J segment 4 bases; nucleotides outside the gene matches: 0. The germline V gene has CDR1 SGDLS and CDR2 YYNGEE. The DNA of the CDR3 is TGTGCCAGCAGCGTAGGACTAGCGGGAGGAGAGACCCAGTACTTC. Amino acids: CASSVGLAGGETQYF.

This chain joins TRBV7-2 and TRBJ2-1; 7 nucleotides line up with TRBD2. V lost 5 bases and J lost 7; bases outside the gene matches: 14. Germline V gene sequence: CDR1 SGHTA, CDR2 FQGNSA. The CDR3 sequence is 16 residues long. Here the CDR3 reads CASSPSVLASRNEQFF. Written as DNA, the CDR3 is TGTGCCAGCAGCCCCTCGGTACTAGCGAGTCGTAATGAGCAGTTCTTC.

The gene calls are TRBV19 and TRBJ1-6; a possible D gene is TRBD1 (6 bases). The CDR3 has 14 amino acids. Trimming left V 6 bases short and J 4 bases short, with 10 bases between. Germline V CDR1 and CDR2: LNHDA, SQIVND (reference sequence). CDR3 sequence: CASRVQGYNSPLHF. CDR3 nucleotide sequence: TGTGCCAGTAGGGTACAGGGTTATAATTCACCCCTCCACTTT.

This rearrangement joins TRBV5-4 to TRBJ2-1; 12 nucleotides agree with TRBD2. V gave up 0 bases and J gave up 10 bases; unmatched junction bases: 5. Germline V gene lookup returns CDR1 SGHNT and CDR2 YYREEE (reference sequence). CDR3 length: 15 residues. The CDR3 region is CASSLGLAGDDEQFF. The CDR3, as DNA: TGTGCCAGCAGCTTGGGACTAGCGGGAGATGACGAGCAGTTCTTC.

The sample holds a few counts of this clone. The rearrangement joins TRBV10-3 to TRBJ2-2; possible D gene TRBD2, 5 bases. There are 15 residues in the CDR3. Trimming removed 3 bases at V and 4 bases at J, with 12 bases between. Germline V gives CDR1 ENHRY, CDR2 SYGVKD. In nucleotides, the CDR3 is TGTGCCATCAGTGACGGAGGTTATTCCACCGGGGAGCTGTTTTTT. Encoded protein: CAISDGGYSTGELFF.

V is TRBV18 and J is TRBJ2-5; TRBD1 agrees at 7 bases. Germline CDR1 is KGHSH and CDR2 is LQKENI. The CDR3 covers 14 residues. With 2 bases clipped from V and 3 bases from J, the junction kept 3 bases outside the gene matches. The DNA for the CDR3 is TGTGCCAGCTCACCATCAGACAGGGAAGAGACCCAGTACTTC. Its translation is CASSPSDREETQYF.

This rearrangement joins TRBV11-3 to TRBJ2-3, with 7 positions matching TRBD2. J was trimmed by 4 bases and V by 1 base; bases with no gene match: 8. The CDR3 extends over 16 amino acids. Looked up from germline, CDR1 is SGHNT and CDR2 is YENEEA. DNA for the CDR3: TGTGCCAGCAGCTTAGGGGCGGGAGTGGGGGCAGATACGCAGTATTTT. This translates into CASSLGAGVGADTQYF.

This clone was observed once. The CDR3 nucleotides are TGCGCCAGCAGCTTGGGACTAGGTCTTAGTGAGCAGTTCTTC. The encoded protein is CASSLGLGLSEQFF. The chain couples TRBV5-1 to TRBJ2-1; weak D call: TRBD2 (6 bases). Germline values: CDR1 SGHRS, CDR2 YFSETQ. Trimming pared 0 bases from V and 9 bases from J, leaving 13 bases between. The CDR3 is 14 residues long.

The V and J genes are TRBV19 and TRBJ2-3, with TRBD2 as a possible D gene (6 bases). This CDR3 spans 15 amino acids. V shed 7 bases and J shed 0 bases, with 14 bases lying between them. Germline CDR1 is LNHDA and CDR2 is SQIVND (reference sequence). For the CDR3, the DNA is TGTGCCAGTAACGAGCGCGGGGCTAGCACAGATACGCAGTATTTT. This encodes CASNERGASTDTQYF.

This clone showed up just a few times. The CDR3: CASSYTGNLNSPLHF. CDR3 bases: TGTGCCAGCAGTTACACAGGGAATTTGAATTCACCCCTCCACTTT. The chain carries TRBV27 and TRBJ1-6; D might be TRBD1 (6 bases). The CDR3 runs 15 residues. Germline assignment: CDR1 MNHEY and CDR2 SMNVEV (reference sequence). Trimming cost V 4 bases and J 7 bases, with 14 bases left between them.

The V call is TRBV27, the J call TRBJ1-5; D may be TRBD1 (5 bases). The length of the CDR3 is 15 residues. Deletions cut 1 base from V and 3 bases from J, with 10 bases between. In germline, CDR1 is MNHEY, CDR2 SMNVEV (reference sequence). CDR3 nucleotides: TGTGCCAGCAGTTTATGGTCAGGGATCAATCAGCCCCAGCATTTT. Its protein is CASSLWSGINQPQHF.

The CDR3 is CASSRSDRVSYEQYF. The CDR3 DNA sequence: TGTGCCAGCAGCCGATCGGACAGGGTATCCTACGAGCAGTACTTC. The chain joins TRBV28 to TRBJ2-7; TRBD1 matches at 8 bases. The CDR3 runs 15 residues. Trimming removed 6 bases from V and 1 base from J; junction bases left unmatched: 8. In germline, CDR1 is MDHEN, CDR2 SYDVKM.

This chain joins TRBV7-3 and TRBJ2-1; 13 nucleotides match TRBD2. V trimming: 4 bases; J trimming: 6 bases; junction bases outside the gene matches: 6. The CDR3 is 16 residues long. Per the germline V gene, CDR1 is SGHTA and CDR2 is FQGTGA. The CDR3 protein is CASSSLGTSGINEQFF. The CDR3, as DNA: TGTGCCAGCAGCTCCCTCGGGACTAGCGGGATCAATGAGCAGTTCTTC.

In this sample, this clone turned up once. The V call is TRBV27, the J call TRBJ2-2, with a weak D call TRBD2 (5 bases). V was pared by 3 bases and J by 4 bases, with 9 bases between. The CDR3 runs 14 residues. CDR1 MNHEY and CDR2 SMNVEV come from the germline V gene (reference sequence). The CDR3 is CASSLGRFTGELFF. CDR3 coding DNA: TGTGCCAGCAGTTTGGGGAGATTCACCGGGGAGCTGTTTTTT.

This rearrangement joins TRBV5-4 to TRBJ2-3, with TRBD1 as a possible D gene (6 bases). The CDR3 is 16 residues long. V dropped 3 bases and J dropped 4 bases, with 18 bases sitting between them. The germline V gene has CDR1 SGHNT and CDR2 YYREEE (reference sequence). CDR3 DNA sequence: TGTGCCAGCAGCTCCCCGGTGGGGGCGTCGGCAGATACGCAGTATTTT. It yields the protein CASSSPVGASADTQYF.